This T cell receptor beta chain is drawn from a study of shared clonotypes between healthy human individuals. This clone has at least ten counts. CDR1 and CDR2 from the germline V gene are MNHEY and SMNVEV (reference sequence). The CDR3 extends over 18 amino acids. The junction had 17 bases not matched to a gene; V was cut back by 4 bases and J by 4 bases. Assay: immunoSEQ multiplex PCR; the TCRdb copy retains only in-frame clones and omits some. The sample lists about 79,000 clones; 60% to 80% were seen once. This chain connects TRBV27 to TRBJ2-5, with TRBD1 matching 8 bases. The sequenced sample consisted of memory CD8+ T cells sorted from blood. Indicated subset: CD45RO+ cells pooled with CCR7-negative TemRA cells. The clonotype originates from a man aged 25-45 years in good health. The DNA of the CDR3 is TGTGCCAGCAGTTCGTGGTTCTCAGGGAGGACAGGGAGAGAGACCCAGTACTTC. It encodes CASSSWFSGRTGRETQYF.